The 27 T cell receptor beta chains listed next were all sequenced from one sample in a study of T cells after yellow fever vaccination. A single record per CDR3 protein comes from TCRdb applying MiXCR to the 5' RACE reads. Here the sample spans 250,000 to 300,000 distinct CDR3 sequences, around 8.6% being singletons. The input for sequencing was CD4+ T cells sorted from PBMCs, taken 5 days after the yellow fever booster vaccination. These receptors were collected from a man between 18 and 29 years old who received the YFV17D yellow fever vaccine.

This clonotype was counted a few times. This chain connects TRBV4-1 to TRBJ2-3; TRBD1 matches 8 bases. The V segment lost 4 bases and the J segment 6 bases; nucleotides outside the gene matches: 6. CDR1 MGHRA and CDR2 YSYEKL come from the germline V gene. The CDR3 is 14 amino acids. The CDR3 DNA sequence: TGCGCCAGCAGCCGGACAGGGCTAGCCGATACGCAGTATTTT. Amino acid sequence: CASSRTGLADTQYF.

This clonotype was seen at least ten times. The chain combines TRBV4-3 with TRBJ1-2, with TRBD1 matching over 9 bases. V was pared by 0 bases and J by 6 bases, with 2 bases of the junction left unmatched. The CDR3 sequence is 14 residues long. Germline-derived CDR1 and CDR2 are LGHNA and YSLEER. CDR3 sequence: CASSQDTGGNGYTF. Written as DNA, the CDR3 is TGCGCCAGCAGCCAAGATACAGGGGGCAATGGCTACACCTTC.

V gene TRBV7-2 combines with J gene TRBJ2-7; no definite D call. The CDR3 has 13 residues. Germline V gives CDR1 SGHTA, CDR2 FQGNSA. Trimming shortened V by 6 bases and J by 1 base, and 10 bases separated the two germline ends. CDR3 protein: CASSREFSYEQYF. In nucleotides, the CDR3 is TGTGCCAGCAGTCGAGAGTTTTCCTACGAGCAGTACTTC.

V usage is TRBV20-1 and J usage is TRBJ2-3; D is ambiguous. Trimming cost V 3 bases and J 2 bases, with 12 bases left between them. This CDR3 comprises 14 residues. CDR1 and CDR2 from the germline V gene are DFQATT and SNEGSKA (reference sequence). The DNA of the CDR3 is TGCAGTGCTAGTGTACGAACGAACACAGATACGCAGTATTTT. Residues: CSASVRTNTDTQYF.

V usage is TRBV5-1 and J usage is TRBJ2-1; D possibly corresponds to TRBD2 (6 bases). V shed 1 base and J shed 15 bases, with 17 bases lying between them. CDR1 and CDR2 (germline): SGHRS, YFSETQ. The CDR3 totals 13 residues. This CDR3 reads CASSLSADGGRFF. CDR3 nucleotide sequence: TGCGCCAGCAGCTTGTCCGCGGACGGGGGTCGGTTCTTC. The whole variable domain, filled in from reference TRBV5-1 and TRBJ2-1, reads KAGVTQTPRYLIKTRGQQVTLSCSPISGHRSVSWYQQTPGQGLQFLFEYFSETQRNKGNFPGRFSGRQFSNSRSEMNVSTLELGDSALYLCASSLSADGGRFFGPGTRLTVL.

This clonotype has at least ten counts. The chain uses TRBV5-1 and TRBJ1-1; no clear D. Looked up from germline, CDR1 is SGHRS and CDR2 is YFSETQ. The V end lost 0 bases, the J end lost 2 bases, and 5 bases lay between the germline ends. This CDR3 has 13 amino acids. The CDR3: CASSLAFNTEAFF. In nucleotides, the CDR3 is TGCGCCAGCAGCTTGGCCTTCAACACTGAAGCTTTCTTT.

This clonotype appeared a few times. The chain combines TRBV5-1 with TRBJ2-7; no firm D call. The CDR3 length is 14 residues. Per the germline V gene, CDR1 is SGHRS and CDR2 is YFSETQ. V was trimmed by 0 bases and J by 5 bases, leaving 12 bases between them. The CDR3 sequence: CASSLATSLDEQYF. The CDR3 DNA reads TGCGCCAGCAGCTTGGCCACGTCCCTCGACGAGCAGTACTTC.

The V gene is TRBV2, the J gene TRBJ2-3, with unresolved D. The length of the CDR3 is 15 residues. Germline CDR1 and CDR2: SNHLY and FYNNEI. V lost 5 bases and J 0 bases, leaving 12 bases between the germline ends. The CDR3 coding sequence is TGTGCCAGCAGTATCAGGCTTGCTAGCACAGATACGCAGTATTTT. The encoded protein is CASSIRLASTDTQYF.

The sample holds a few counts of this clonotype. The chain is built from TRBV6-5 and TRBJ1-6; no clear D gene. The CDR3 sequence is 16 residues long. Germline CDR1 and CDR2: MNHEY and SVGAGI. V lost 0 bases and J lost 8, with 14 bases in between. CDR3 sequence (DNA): TGTGCCAGCAGTTACTCGACGGGGAGTGGGGATTCACCCCTCCACTTT. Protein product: CASSYSTGSGDSPLHF.

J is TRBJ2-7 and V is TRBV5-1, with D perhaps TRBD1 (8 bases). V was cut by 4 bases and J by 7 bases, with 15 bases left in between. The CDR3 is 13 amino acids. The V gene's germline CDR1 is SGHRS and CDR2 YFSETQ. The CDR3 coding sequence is TGCGCCAGCAGCGCCGGACAGGGAGGGGAGCAGTACGTC. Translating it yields CASSAGQGGEQYV.

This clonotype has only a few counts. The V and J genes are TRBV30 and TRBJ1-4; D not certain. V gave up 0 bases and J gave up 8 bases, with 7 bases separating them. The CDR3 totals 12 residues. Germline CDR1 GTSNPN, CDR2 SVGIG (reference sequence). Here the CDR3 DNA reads TGTGCCTGGAGTGTAATTCCCGAAAAACTGTTTTTT. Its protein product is CAWSVIPEKLFF.

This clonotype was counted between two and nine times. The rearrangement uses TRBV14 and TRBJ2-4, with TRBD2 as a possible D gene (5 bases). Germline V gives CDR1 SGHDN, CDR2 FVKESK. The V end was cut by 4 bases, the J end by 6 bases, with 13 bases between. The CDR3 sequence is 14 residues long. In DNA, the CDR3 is TGTGCCAGCAGCCCCGCTAGCAGAGGAAACATTCAGTACTTC. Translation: CASSPASRGNIQYF.

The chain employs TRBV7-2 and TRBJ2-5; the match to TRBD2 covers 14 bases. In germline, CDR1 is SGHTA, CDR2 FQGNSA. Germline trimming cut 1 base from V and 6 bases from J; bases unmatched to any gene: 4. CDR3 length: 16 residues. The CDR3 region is CASSLVGLAGGQTQYF. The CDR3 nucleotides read TGTGCCAGCAGCTTAGTAGGACTAGCGGGGGGCCAGACCCAGTACTTC.

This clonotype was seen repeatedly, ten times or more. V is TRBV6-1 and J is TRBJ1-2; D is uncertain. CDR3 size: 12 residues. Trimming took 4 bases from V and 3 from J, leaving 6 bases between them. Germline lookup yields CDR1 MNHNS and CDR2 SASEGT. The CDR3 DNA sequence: TGTGCCAGCAGTGCTTTAGACTATGGCTACACCTTC. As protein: CASSALDYGYTF.

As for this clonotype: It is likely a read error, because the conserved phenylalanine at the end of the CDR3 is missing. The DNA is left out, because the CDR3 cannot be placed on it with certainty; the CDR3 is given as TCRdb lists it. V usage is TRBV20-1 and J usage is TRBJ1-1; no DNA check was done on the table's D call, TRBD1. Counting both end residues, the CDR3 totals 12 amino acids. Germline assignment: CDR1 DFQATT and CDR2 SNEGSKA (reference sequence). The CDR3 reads CSVVSGQVIPNY.

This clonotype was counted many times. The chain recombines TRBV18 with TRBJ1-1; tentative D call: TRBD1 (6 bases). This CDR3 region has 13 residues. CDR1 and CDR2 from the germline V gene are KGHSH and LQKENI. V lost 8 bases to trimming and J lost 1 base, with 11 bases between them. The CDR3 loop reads CASSPGQNTEAFF. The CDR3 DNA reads TGTGCCAGCAGTCCGGGACAGAACACTGAAGCTTTCTTT.

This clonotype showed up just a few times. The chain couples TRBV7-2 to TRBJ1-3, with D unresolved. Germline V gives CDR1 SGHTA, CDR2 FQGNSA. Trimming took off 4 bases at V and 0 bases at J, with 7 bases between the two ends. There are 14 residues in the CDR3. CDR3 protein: CASSSPASGNTIYF. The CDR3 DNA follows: TGTGCCAGCAGCTCTCCGGCCTCTGGAAACACCATATATTTT.

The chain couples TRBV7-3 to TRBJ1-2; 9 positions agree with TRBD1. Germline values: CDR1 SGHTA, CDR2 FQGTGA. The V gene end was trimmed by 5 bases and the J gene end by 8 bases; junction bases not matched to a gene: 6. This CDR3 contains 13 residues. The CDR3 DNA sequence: TGTGCCAGCAGCACAGGGACAGGGAGAGGCTACACCTTC. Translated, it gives CASSTGTGRGYTF. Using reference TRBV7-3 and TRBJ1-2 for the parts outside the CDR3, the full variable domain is GAGVSQTPSNKVTEKGKYVELRCDPISGHTALYWYRQSLGQGPEFLIYFQGTGAADDSGLPNDRFFAVRPEGSVSTLKIQRTERGDSAVYLCASSTGTGRGYTFGSGTRLTVV.

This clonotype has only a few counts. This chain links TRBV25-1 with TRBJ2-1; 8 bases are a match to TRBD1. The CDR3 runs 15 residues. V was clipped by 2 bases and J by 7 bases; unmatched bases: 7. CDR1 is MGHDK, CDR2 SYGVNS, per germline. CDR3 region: CASSEPGTGRNEQFF. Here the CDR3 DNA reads TGTGCCAGCAGTGAACCCGGGACAGGCAGGAATGAGCAGTTCTTC. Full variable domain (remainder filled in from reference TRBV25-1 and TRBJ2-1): EADIYQTPRYLVIGTGKKITLECSQTMGHDKMYWYQQDPGMELHLIHYSYGVNSTEKGDLSSESTVSRIRTEHFPLTLESARPSHTSQYLCASSEPGTGRNEQFFGPGTRLTVL.

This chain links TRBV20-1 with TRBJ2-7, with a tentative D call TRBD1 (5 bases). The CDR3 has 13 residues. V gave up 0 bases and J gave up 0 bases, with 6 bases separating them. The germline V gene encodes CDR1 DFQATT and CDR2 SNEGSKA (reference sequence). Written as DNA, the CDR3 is TGCAGTGCTAGAGAGGGGCCCTCCTACGAGCAGTACGTC. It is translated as CSAREGPSYEQYV.

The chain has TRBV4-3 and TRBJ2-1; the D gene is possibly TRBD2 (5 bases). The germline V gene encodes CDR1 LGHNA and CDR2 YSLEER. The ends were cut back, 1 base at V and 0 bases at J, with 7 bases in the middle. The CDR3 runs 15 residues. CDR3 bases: TGCGCCAGCAGCCAAGCGGGGAGCTCCTACAATGAGCAGTTCTTC. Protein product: CASSQAGSSYNEQFF.

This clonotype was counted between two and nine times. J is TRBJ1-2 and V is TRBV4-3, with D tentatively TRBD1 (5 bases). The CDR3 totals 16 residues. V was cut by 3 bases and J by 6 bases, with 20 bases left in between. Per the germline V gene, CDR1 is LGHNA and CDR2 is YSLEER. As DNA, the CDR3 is TGCGCCAGCAGCCAGGAAGGAGCTATAGGGGCGGATGGCTACACCTTC. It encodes CASSQEGAIGADGYTF.

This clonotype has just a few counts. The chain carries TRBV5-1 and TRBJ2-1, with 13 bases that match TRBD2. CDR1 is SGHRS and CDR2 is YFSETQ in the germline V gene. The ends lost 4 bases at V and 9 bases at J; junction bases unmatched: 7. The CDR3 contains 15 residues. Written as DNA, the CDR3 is TGCGCCAGCAGCCCGGGACTAGCGGGGATTAGTGAGCAGTTCTTC. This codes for CASSPGLAGISEQFF.

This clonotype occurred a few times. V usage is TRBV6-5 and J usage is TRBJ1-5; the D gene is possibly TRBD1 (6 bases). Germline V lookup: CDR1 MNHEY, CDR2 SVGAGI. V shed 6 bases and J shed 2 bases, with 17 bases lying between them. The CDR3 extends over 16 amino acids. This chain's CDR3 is CASRALVGAGNQPQHF. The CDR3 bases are TGTGCCAGCAGGGCCCTGGTGGGGGCTGGCAATCAGCCCCAGCATTTT.

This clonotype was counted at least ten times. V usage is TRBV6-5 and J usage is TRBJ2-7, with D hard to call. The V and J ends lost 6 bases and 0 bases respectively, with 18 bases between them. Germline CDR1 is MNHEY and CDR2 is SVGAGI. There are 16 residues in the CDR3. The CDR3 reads CASSPLGRVGSYEQYF. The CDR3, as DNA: TGTGCCAGCAGCCCACTGGGCCGGGTAGGCTCCTACGAGCAGTACTTC.

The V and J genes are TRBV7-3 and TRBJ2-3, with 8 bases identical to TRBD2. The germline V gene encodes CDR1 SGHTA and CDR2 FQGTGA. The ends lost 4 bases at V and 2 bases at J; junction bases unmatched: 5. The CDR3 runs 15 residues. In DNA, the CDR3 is TGTGCCAGCAGCTCGTTAGCGGGGTACACAGATACGCAGTATTTT. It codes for CASSSLAGYTDTQYF.

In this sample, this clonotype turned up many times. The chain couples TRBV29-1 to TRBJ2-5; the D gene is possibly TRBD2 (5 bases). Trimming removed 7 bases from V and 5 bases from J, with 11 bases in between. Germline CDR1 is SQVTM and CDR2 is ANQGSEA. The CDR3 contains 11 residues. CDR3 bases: TGCAGCGGAGGGCAGACGGAGACCCAGTACTTC. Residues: CSGGQTETQYF.